The entry below gives a single T cell receptor (beta chain) sequence along with its context. Its antigen is currently unknown. Data came from immunoSEQ multiplex PCR; TCRdb stores just in-frame clones and leaves some out. Of 66,000 or so clones listed, almost 90% are singletons. The record originates from a study of PD-L1 blockade in urothelial cancer. Overall study: Individuals in the cohort had been given 0 to 3 earlier chemotherapy regimens.

Time point in this sample: peripheral blood 6 weeks after treatment start. Germline V gives CDR1 MRHNA, CDR2 SNTAGT. Trimming removed 5 bases at V and 7 bases at J, with 14 bases between. The CDR3 runs 13 residues. General study findings and limits: TCR clonality was measured in pretreatment peripheral blood. Clonality below the median predicted better survival.

The sample consisted of PBMCs, taken around atezolizumab (anti-PD-L1) treatment. The source of this sequence is a man aged 55 to 69 with urothelial cancer. The chain couples TRBV6-4 to TRBJ1-2; weak D call: TRBD1 (5 bases). The CDR3 nucleotides read TGTGCCAGCAGTATGACAGCGACTTCTGGCTACACCTTC. It specifies CASSMTATSGYTF.